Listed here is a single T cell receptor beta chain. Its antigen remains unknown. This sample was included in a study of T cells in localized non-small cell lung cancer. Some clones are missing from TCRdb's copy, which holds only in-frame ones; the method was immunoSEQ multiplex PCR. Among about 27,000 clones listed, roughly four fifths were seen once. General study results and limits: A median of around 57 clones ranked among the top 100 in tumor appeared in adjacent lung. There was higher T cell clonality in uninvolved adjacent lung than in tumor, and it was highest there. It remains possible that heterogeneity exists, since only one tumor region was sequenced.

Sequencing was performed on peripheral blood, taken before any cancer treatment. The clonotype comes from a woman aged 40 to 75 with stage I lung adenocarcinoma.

CDR3 in DNA: TGCAGCGTCCCTAGGACCGGGACGCGGGAGACCCAGTACTTC. Protein sequence: CSVPRTGTRETQYF. The V and J genes are TRBV29-1 and TRBJ2-5; D is tentatively TRBD1 or TRBD2 (5 bases each). Trimming took off 6 bases at V and 5 bases at J, with 19 bases between the two ends. The V gene's germline CDR1 is SQVTM and CDR2 ANQGSEA. There are 14 residues in the CDR3.